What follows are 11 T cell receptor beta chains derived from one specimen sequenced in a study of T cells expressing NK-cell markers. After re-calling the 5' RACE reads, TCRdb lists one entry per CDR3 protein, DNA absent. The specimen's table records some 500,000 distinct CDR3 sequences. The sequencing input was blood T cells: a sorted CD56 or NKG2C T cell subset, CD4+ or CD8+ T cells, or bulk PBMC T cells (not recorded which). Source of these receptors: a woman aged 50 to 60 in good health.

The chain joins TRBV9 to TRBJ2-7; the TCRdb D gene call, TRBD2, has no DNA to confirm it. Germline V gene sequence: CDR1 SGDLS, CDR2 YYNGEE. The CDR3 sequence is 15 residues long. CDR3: CASSVAASLSYEQYF.

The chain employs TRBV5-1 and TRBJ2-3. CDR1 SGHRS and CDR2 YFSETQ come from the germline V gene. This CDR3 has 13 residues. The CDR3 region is CASSLAVAGTQYF. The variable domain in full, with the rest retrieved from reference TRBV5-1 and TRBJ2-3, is KAGVTQTPRYLIKTRGQQVTLSCSPISGHRSVSWYQQTPGQGLQFLFEYFSETQRNKGNFPGRFSGRQFSNSRSEMNVSTLELGDSALYLCASSLAVAGTQYFGPGTRLTVL.

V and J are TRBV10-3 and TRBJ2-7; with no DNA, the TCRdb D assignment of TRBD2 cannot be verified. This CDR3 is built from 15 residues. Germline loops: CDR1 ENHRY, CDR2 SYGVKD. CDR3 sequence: CAISDIERVSYEQYF.

The CDR3 region is CASGFPATSGSYNEQFF. V and J are TRBV12-5 and TRBJ2-1; TCRdb proposes TRBD2, but this gene call is untestable without DNA. There are 17 residues in the CDR3. Germline V gives CDR1 LGHNT, CDR2 FRNRAP.

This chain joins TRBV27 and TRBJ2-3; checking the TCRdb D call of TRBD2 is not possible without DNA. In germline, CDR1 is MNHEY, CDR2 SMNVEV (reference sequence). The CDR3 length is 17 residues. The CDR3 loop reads CASRRGLSPLDSDTQYF.

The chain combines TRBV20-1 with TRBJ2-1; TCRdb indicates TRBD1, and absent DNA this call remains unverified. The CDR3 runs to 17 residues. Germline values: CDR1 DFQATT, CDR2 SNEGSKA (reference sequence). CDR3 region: CSARVIPNRDRVSGQFF.

CDR3 residues: CAISARPVTLGEETQYF. V usage is TRBV10-3 and J usage is TRBJ2-5; the TRBD2 assignment by TCRdb is unverifiable without DNA. Per germline, CDR1 ENHRY and CDR2 SYGVKD. This CDR3 is built from 17 residues.

CDR3: CASSVESITGKLFF. The V gene is TRBV9, the J gene TRBJ1-4. Germline CDR1 and CDR2: SGDLS and YYNGEE. The CDR3 spans 14 residues. The variable domain in full, with the rest retrieved from reference TRBV9 and TRBJ1-4, is DSGVTQTPKHLITATGQRVTLRCSPRSGDLSVYWYQQSLDQGLQFLIQYYNGEERAKGNILERFSAQQFPDLHSELNLSSLELGDSALYFCASSVESITGKLFFGSGTQLSVL.

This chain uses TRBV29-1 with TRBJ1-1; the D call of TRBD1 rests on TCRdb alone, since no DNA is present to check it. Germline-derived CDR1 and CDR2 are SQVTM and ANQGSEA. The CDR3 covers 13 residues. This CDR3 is CSVAGGLGTEAFF.

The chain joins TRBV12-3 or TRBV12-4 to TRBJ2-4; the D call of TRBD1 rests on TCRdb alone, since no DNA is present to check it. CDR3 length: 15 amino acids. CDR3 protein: CASSPAGASKNIQYF.

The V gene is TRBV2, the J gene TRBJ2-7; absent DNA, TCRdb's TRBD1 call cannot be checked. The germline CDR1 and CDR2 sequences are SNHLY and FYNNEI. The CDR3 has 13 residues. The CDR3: CASTSIRDAEEYF.